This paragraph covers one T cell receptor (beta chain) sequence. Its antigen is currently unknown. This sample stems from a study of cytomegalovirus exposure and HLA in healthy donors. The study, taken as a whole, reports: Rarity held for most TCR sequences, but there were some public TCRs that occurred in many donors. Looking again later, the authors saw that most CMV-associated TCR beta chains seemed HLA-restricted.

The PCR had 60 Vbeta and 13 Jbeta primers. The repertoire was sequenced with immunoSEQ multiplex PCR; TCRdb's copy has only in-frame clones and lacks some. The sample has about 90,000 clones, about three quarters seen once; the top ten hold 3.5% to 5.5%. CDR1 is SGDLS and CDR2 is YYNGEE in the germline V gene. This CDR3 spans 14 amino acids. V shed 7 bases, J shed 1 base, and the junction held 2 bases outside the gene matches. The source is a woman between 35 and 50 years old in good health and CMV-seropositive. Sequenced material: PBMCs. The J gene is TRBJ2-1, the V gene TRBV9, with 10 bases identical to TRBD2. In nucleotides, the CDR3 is TGTGCCAGCGGACTAGCGGAATCCTACAATGAGCAGTTCTTC. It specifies CASGLAESYNEQFF.